One sample yielded the 14 T cell receptor beta chains listed below, sequenced in a study of shared clonotypes between healthy human individuals. Measured with immunoSEQ multiplex PCR; TCRdb has only the in-frame clones, and not every one. This table has hundreds of thousands of clones, 72% appearing once. What was sequenced was memory CD4+ T cells sorted from blood. This sample's subset: CD45RA-negative fraction. The source is a woman aged 25 to 39 in good health.

As to this clone: The same CDR3 also results from other DNA sequences found in this sample. The chain carries TRBV5-1 and TRBJ2-5, with TRBD2 as a possible D gene (5 bases). Germline V gives CDR1 SGHRS, CDR2 YFSETQ. The CDR3 spans 14 residues. Trimming stripped 4 bases from V and 3 bases from J, with 13 bases between. The CDR3 loop reads CASSPGSGKETQYF. CDR3 DNA: TGCGCCAGCAGCCCGGGGTCGGGAAAAGAGACCCAGTACTTC.

The J gene is TRBJ2-1, the V gene TRBV12-5; TRBD2 aligns across 8 bases. The CDR3 is 16 amino acids. CDR1 and CDR2 from the germline V gene are LGHNT and FRNRAP. V lost 4 bases and J lost 8; bases outside the gene matches: 13. The CDR3 protein is CASGSAPGGAIYEQFF. CDR3 nucleotides: TGTGCTAGTGGTTCCGCCCCGGGAGGGGCAATTTATGAGCAGTTCTTC.

This clone was seen many times. The chain carries TRBV29-1 and TRBJ1-2, with D possibly being TRBD1 (5 bases). The CDR3 runs to 11 residues. V was clipped by 5 bases and J by 13 bases, with 17 bases between them. Germline V gene sequence: CDR1 SQVTM, CDR2 ANQGSEA. This chain's CDR3 is CSVLSSGVVTF. Written as DNA, the CDR3 is TGCAGCGTTCTCTCCTCGGGGGTCGTCACCTTC.

This rearrangement joins TRBV29-1 to TRBJ2-6; D is unresolved. Trimming pared 4 bases from V and 1 base from J, leaving 8 bases between. Germline lookup yields CDR1 SQVTM and CDR2 ANQGSEA. This CDR3 region has 14 residues. Written as DNA, the CDR3 is TGCAGCGTTGGTGTAGATTCTGGGGCCAACGTCCTGACTTTC. Its protein product is CSVGVDSGANVLTF.

The chain carries TRBV2 and TRBJ2-7; TRBD1 matches 7 bases. CDR3 length: 14 amino acids. V trimming: 7 bases; J trimming: 0 bases; junction bases outside the gene matches: 6. Germline V lookup: CDR1 SNHLY, CDR2 FYNNEI. CDR3 loop: CASKDTGASYEQYF. DNA of the CDR3: TGTGCCAGCAAAGACACAGGGGCCTCCTACGAGCAGTACTTC.

In this sample, this clone turned up a few times. This sequence joins TRBV19 and TRBJ1-5; D is perhaps TRBD1 (6 bases). The CDR3 runs to 15 residues. Trimming stripped 2 bases from V and 6 bases from J, with 14 bases between. The germline gives CDR1 LNHDA, CDR2 SQIVND (reference sequence). The CDR3 is CASSIRQAVGQPQHF. The CDR3 nucleotides are TGTGCCAGTAGTATAAGACAGGCAGTGGGTCAGCCCCAGCATTTT.

This clone was seen only a few times. The chain uses TRBV6-5 and TRBJ1-4; 8 bases agree with TRBD1. V shed 5 bases and J 1 base; nucleotides not matched to a gene: 3. The CDR3 is 15 residues long. The V gene's germline CDR1 is MNHEY and CDR2 SVGAGI. The CDR3 protein is CASSGTGGTNEKLFF. The CDR3 nucleotides read TGTGCCAGCAGTGGAACAGGGGGAACTAATGAAAAACTGTTTTTT.

The rearrangement uses TRBV5-1 and TRBJ2-1; D unresolved. The CDR3 extends over 15 amino acids. V was pared by 2 bases and J by 1 base, with 10 bases between. CDR1 and CDR2 from the germline V gene are SGHRS and YFSETQ. In nucleotides, the CDR3 is TGCGCCAGCAGCTTAGGTTTCGGGTCCTACAATGAGCAGTTCTTC. This codes for CASSLGFGSYNEQFF.

This rearrangement joins TRBV4-2 to TRBJ1-5; D is undetermined. Germline CDR1 is LGHNA and CDR2 is YNFKEQ. This CDR3 has 12 amino acids. V was shortened by 1 base and J by 9 bases, with 7 bases between the two germline ends. The CDR3 reads CASSQGSWPQHF. The CDR3 DNA follows: TGTGCCAGCAGCCAAGGGTCTTGGCCCCAGCATTTT.

This clone was seen a few times. V usage is TRBV28 and J usage is TRBJ1-3; 8 bases fit TRBD1. This CDR3 spans 15 amino acids. With V trimmed by 6 bases and J by 4 bases, 8 bases remained unmatched. Per the germline V gene, CDR1 is MDHEN and CDR2 is SYDVKM. The DNA of the CDR3 is TGTGCCAGCAGCTCTCTAGACAGGGGAGGAAACACCATATATTTT. Translated: CASSSLDRGGNTIYF.

The genes are TRBV18 and TRBJ2-1; 8 bases agree with TRBD2. This CDR3 spans 16 amino acids. Germline V gene sequence: CDR1 KGHSH, CDR2 LQKENI. With V trimmed by 2 bases and J by 6 bases, 9 bases remained unmatched. The CDR3 here is CASSPTKTSEVNEQFF. Written as DNA, the CDR3 is TGTGCCAGCTCACCAACGAAGACTAGCGAGGTCAATGAGCAGTTCTTC.

The V and J genes are TRBV5-1 and TRBJ2-1, with D possibly called TRBD1 or TRBD2 (5 bases each). This CDR3 spans 14 amino acids. V was pared by 4 bases and J by 7 bases, with 15 bases between. Looked up from germline, CDR1 is SGHRS and CDR2 is YFSETQ. For the CDR3, the DNA is TGCGCCAGCAGCATCGGGACGGTGGGGAATGAGCAGTTCTTC. Translated: CASSIGTVGNEQFF.

The gene calls are TRBV2 and TRBJ1-2; 8 bases are a match to TRBD1. Unmatched junction bases numbered 4, after V lost 5 bases and J lost 2 bases. This CDR3 spans 14 amino acids. Germline loops: CDR1 SNHLY, CDR2 FYNNEI. CDR3 in amino acids: CASSWDRRNYGYTF. Here the CDR3 DNA reads TGTGCCAGCAGTTGGGACAGGAGGAACTATGGCTACACCTTC.

The rearrangement links TRBV11-2 to TRBJ2-2, with D tentatively TRBD1 (5 bases). V gave up 4 bases and J gave up 10 bases, with 13 bases separating them. Germline V lookup: CDR1 SGHAT, CDR2 FQNNGV. CDR3 length: 13 residues. The CDR3 loop reads CASSSVGQLELFF. Written as DNA, the CDR3 is TGTGCCAGCAGCTCGGTGGGGCAGTTGGAGCTGTTTTTT.